This TCR beta chain was sequenced in a study of vaccination and CD4 T cells after COVID-19. On the study more broadly: Overlapping peptides covering the spike proteins of SARS-CoV-2, HCoV-NL63, HCoV-OC43 and HCoV-229E were added to stimulate cells. Study results and limitations: A nonsignificant rise from about 20 to 38 was seen in the median number of SARS-CoV-2-reactive clonotypes.

The CDR3 has 17 residues. The V gene end was trimmed by 6 bases and the J gene end by 4 bases; junction bases not matched to a gene: 12. From germline, CDR1 is SNHLY and CDR2 FYNNEI. This sample's treatment: approximately nine-day PBMC culture with coronavirus spike peptide pools or control peptides (ViraFEST assay). From the unexposed donor, CD4+ T cells were collected ahead of the COVID-19 pandemic (2011-2018). Worth noting for this clonotype: The antigen remains unidentified.

Sequencing of DNA taken from cultured CD4+ T cells relied on the Oncomine TCR Beta short-read assay. CD4+ T cells were cultured, and genomic DNA was extracted from them. Each CDR3 protein is one row after TCRdb ran MiXCR on the PCR reads. The sample carries some 9,700 distinct CDR3 sequences, around 60% recorded once. The sequenced material came from CD4+ T cells from blood, cultured in vitro. This TCR was recovered from a human donor in good health. The chain employs TRBV2 and TRBJ1-5; TRBD1 aligns across 10 bases. The CDR3 here is CASRVEPGQGTNQPQHF. The CDR3 DNA sequence: TGTGCCAGCAGAGTGGAGCCGGGACAGGGGACAAATCAGCCCCAGCATTTT.